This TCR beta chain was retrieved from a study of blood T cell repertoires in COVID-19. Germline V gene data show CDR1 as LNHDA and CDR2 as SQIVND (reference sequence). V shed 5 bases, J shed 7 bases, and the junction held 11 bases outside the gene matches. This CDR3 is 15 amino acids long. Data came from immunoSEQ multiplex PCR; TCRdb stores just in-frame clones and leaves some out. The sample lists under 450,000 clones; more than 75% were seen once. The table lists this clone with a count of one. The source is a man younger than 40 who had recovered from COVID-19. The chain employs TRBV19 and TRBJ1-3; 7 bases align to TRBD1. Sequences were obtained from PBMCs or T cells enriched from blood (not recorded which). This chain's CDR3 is CASSSPGTVGNTIYF. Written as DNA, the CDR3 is TGTGCCAGTAGTTCACCAGGGACAGTCGGCAACACCATATATTTT.